This T cell receptor beta chain is from a study of beta chain features in type 1 diabetes. The table lists this clone with a few counts. CDR1 is MDHEN, CDR2 SYDVKM, per germline. The CDR3 length is 15 residues. V lost 5 bases and J lost 8; bases outside the gene matches: 12. cDNA synthesis used the whole RNA isolate, giving expressed TCRB sequences. TCRdb keeps only in-frame clones here, not all; method: immunoSEQ multiplex PCR. The repertoire holds under 400,000 clones, with around an eighth as singletons. This receptor was identified in a man aged 18 to 30 in good health. The sample comprised naive CD4+ T cells from blood. This chain uses TRBV28 with TRBJ1-1; 9 bases are a match to TRBD1. CDR3 in DNA: TGTGCCAGCAGTCTTCCGGGACAGGGATTCGGAGAAGCTTTCTTT. Its translation: CASSLPGQGFGEAFF.